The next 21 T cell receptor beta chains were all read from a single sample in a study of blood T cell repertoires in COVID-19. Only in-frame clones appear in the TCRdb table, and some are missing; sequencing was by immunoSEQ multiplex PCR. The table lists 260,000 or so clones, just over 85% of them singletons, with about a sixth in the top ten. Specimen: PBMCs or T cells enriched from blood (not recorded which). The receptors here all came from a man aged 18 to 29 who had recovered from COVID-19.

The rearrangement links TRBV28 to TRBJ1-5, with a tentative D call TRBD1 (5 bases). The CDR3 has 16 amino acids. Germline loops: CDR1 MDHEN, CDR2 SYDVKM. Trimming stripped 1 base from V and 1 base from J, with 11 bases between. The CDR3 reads CASSLYQGMSNQPQHF. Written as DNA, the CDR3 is TGTGCCAGCAGTTTATATCAGGGCATGAGCAATCAGCCCCAGCATTTT.

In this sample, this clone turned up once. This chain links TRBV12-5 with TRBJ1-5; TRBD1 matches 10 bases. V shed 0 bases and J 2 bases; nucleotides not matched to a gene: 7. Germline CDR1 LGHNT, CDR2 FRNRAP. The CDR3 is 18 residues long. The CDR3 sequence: CASGLVSLGTGGNQPQHF. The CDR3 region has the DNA TGTGCTAGTGGTTTGGTATCTTTAGGGACAGGGGGCAATCAGCCCCAGCATTTT. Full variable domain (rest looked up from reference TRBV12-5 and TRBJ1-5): DARVTQTPRHKVTEMGQEVTMRCQPILGHNTVFWYRQTMMQGLELLAYFRNRAPLDDSGMPKDRFSAEMPDATLATLKIQPSEPRDSAVYFCASGLVSLGTGGNQPQHFGDGTRLSIL.

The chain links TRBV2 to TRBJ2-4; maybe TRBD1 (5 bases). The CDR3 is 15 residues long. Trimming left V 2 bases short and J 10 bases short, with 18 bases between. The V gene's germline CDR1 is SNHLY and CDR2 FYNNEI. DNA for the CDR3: TGTGCCAGCAGTGAACAGGGCAGTCGGCAAGGGATTCAGTACTTC. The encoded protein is CASSEQGSRQGIQYF.

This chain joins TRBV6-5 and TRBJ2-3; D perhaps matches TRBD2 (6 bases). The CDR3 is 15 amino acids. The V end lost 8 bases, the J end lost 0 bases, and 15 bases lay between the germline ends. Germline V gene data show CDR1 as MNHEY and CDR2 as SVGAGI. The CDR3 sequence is CASSEAAGSTDTQYF. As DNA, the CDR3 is TGTGCCAGCTCCGAGGCTGCGGGGAGCACAGATACGCAGTATTTT.

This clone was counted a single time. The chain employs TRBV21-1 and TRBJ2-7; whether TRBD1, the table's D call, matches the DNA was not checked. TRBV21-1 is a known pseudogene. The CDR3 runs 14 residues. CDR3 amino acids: CASSLQGFHYEQYF. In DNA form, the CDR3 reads TGTGCCAGCAGCTTACAGGGATTCCACTACGAGCAGTACTTC.

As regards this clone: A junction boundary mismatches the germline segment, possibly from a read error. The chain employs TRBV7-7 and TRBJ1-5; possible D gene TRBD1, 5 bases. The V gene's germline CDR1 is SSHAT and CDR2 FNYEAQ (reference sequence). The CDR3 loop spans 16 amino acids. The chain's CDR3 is CASSLDRGSRNQPQHF. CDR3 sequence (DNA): TGTGCTAGCAGCTTAGACAGAGGGAGTCGCAATCAGCCCCAGCATTTT.

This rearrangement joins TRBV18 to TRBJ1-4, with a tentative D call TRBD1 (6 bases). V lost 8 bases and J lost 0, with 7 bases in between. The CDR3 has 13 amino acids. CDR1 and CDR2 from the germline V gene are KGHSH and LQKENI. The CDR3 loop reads CASRTATNEKLFF. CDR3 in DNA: TGTGCCAGCCGGACAGCAACTAATGAAAAACTGTTTTTT.

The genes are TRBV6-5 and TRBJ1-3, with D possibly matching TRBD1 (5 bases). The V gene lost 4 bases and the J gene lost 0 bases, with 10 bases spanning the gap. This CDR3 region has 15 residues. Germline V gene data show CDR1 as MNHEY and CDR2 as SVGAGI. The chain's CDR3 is CASSLDTRSGNTIYF. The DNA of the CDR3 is TGTGCCAGCAGTTTGGACACCCGCTCTGGAAACACCATATATTTT.

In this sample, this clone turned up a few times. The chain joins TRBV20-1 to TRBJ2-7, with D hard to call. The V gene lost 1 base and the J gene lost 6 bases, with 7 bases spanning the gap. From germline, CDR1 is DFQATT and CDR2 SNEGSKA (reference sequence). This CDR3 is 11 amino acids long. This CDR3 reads CSARGRREQYF. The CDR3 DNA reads TGCAGTGCTAGAGGGCGGCGCGAGCAGTACTTC.

CDR3 nucleotides: TGTGCCAGCAGCCCGAGGGGGAACTCCTACAATGAGCAGTTCTTC. It yields the protein CASSPRGNSYNEQFF. This sequence joins TRBV7-9 and TRBJ2-1; D perhaps matches TRBD1 (6 bases). Per the germline V gene, CDR1 is SEHNR and CDR2 is FQNEAQ (reference sequence). The germline V and J ends were trimmed by 5 bases and 0 bases, with 11 bases remaining between them. The CDR3 loop spans 15 amino acids.

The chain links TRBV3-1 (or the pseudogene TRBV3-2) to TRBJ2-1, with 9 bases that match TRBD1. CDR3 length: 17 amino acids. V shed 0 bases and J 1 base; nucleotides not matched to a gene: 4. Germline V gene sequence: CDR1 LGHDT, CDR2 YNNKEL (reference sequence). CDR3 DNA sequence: TGTGCCAGCAGCCAAGAGGGAGGGACAGGGTCCTACAATGAGCAGTTCTTC. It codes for CASSQEGGTGSYNEQFF.

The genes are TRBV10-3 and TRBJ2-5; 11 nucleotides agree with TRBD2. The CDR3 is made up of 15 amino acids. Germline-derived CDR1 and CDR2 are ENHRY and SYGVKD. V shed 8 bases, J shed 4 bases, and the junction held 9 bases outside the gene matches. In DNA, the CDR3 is TGTGCCATCTCCCCTACTAGCGGGGGAAGAGAGACCCAGTACTTC. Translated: CAISPTSGGRETQYF.

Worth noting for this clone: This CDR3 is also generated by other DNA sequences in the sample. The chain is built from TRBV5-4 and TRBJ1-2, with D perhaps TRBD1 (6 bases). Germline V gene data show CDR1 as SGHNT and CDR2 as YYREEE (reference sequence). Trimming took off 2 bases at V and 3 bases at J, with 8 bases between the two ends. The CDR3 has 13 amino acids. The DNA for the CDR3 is TGTGCCAGCAGCTTAGGGGGAGACTATGGCTACACCTTC. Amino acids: CASSLGGDYGYTF. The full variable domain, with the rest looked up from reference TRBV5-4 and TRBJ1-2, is ETGVTQSPTHLIKTRGQQVTLRCSSQSGHNTVSWYQQALGQGPQFIFQYYREEENGRGNFPPRFSGLQFPNYSSELNVNALELDDSALYLCASSLGGDYGYTFGSGTRLTVV.

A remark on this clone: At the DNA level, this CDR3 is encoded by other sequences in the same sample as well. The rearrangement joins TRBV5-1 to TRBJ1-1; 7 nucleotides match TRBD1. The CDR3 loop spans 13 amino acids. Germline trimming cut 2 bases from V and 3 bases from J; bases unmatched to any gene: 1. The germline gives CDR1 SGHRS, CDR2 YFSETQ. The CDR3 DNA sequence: TGCGCCAGCAGCTTTACAGGGGACACTGAAGCTTTCTTT. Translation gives CASSFTGDTEAFF.

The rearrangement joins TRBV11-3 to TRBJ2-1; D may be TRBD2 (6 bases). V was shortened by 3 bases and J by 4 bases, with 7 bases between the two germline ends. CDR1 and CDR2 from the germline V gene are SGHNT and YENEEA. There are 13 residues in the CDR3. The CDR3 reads CASSFAGYNEQFF. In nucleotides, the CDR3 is TGTGCCAGCAGCTTTGCGGGGTACAATGAGCAGTTCTTC.

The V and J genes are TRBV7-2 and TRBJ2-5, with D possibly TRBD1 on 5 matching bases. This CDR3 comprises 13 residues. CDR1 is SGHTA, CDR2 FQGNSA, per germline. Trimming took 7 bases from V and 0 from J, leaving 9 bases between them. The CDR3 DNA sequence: TGTGCCAGCACTGACAGCTACCAAGAGACCCAGTACTTC. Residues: CASTDSYQETQYF.

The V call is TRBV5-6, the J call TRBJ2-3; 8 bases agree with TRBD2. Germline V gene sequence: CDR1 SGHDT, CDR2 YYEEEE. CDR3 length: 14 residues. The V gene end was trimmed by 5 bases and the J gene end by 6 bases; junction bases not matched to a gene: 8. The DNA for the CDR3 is TGTGCCAGCAGTTCCCTCGCGGGGGGTGATACGCAGTATTTT. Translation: CASSSLAGGDTQYF.

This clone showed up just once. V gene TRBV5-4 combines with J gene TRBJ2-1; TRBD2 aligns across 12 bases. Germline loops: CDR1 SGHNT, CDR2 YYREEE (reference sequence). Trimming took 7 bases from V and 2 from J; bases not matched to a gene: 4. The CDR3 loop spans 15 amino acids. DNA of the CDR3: TGTGCCAGCGCTAGCGGGGGGGCACCCTACAATGAGCAGTTCTTC. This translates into CASASGGAPYNEQFF.

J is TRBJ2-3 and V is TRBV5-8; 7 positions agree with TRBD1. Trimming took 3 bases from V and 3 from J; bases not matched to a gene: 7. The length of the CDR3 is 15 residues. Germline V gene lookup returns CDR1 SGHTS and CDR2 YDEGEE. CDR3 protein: CASSSTGSITDTQYF. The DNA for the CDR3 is TGTGCCAGCAGCTCGACAGGGTCAATAACAGATACGCAGTATTTT.

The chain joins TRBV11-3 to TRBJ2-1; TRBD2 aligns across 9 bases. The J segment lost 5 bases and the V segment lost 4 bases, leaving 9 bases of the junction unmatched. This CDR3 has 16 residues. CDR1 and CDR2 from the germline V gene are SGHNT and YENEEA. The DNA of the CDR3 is TGTGCCAGCAGCTCCGAAAGCGGGGGGAGGGACAATGAGCAGTTCTTC. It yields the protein CASSSESGGRDNEQFF.

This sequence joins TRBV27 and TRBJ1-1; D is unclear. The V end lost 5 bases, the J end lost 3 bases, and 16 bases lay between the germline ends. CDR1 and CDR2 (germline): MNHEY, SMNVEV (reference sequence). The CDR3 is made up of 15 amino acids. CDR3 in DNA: TGTGCCAGCAGTCCCGTGGTTCTGGCATACACTGAAGCTTTCTTT. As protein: CASSPVVLAYTEAFF.